This section outlines one TCR beta chain sequence together with its context. The data were obtained in a study of CD8 T cells in Susac syndrome. Between the trimmed V and J ends, which lost 2 bases and 3 bases, there was a span of 13 bases. This CDR3 comprises 15 residues. Germline V gene lookup returns CDR1 MNHEY and CDR2 SVGEGT. With random hexamers, about 0.5 to 1 ug RNA was reverse transcribed. TCRdb fed the immunoSEQ multiplex PCR reads into MiXCR, producing one record per CDR3 protein. The profile shows about 210,000 distinct CDR3 sequences, over 90% of them singletons. The chain couples TRBV6-2 or TRBV6-3 to TRBJ2-5; D is undetermined. The sequenced sample was CD4+ T cells from PBMCs. This receptor was identified in a human donor with multiple sclerosis. CDR3 sequence reads: CASSYHQQPEETQYF. In DNA, the CDR3 is TGTGCCAGCAGTTACCATCAACAGCCAGAAGAGACCCAGTACTTC.